This T cell receptor (beta chain) was sequenced for a study of T cells in Graves' hyperthyroidism and ophthalmopathy. Overall study findings and caveats: Stable hyperthyroidism was separated from ophthalmopathy by a model based on 13 V-J features. The majority of expanded thyroid clonotypes above 0.001 also appeared in blood.

Uncontrolled infections, other autoimmune diseases, pregnancy or lactation led to exclusion of patients. The junction had 8 bases not matched to a gene; V was cut back by 3 bases and J by 1 base. This CDR3 region has 17 residues. Per the germline V gene, CDR1 is MDHEN and CDR2 is SYDVKM. From RNA transcripts, TCR beta CDR3 regions were amplified. The HTBI primer set drove a first-round RT-PCR of the TCR CDR3. TCRdb passed the multiplex PCR reads through MiXCR, listing each CDR3 protein once. The sample includes 600,000 to 900,000 distinct CDR3 sequences, about a sixth seen only once; the top ten take over 7.5%. This clonotype came up a few times. What it recognizes is unknown.

The chain is built from TRBV28 and TRBJ2-2; TRBD1 matches 7 bases. The clonotype was recovered from a man younger than 30 with Graves' hyperthyroidism. Sequenced sample: blood. The CDR3: CASSFPATGVNTGELFF. In DNA form, the CDR3 reads TGTGCCAGCAGTTTCCCGGCCACAGGGGTGAACACCGGGGAGCTGTTTTTT.